A single sample is the source of the 30 T cell receptor beta chains below, sequenced in a study of tumor-infiltrating lymphocytes in primary liver carcinoma. Out of unsorted whole blood came the blood RNA, and germline DNA was extracted as well. Total RNA amounting to around 540 ng was the source from which TCR beta cDNA was made with a constant-region primer. It was through three nested multiplex PCR rounds of slightly modified ARM-PCR that TCR beta libraries arose. Two initial PCR rounds of approximately 10 cycles each paired TRBV1-TRBV30 forward primers with a C-beta reverse primer. Each CDR3 protein is one row after TCRdb ran MiXCR on the multiplex PCR reads. The sample shows about 180,000 distinct CDR3 sequences, 60% of them seen only once. Specimen: peripheral blood. These receptor sequences come from a man between 35 and 55 years old with primary liver carcinoma and hepatitis B virus infection.

This clonotype was seen a few times. The CDR3 does not close with the conserved phenylalanine or tryptophan, likely indicating a read error. The rearrangement joins TRBV11-1 to TRBJ2-3; unclear D gene. Germline CDR1 is SGHAT and CDR2 is FQDESV (reference sequence). CDR3 length: 14 residues. The CDR3 nucleotides are TGTGCCAGTAGCTTAACCGCCCCGAGGGATACGCAGTATCTT. This gives the protein CASSLTAPRDTQYL.

Regarding this clonotype: This may be a read error: a much more frequent sequence differs by one nucleotide. This sequence joins TRBV11-3 and TRBJ2-1, with 11 bases fitting TRBD2. CDR3 length: 16 amino acids. Germline loops: CDR1 SGHNT, CDR2 YENEEA. The CDR3 sequence is CARSFRTSGPYNEQFF. The CDR3 bases are TGTGCCAGAAGCTTTCGGACTAGCGGGCCGTACAATGAGCAGTTCTTC.

This clonotype turned up a few times. The chain links TRBV4-1 to TRBJ2-7, with D maybe TRBD2 (5 bases). The CDR3 spans 13 residues. The germline gives CDR1 MGHRA, CDR2 YSYEKL. V was pared by 3 bases and J by 5 bases, with 11 bases between. Here the CDR3 reads CASSQAPEDEQYF. CDR3 bases: TGCGCCAGCAGCCAGGCGCCGGAGGACGAGCAGTACTTC.

Of note for this clonotype: A much larger clone lies one base from this, so it may be a read error. This chain uses TRBV29-1 with TRBJ2-1; TRBD2 aligns across 8 bases. Trimming cost V 6 bases and J 8 bases; bases outside gene matches: 9. Germline CDR1 is SQVTM and CDR2 is ANQGSEA. CDR3 length equals 13 residues. The CDR3 reads CSVSGGSEHEQFF. In nucleotides, the CDR3 is TGCAGCGTGAGCGGGGGCTCAGAGCATGAGCAGTTCTTC.

Regarding this clonotype: A read error may account for a junction end that differs from germline. J is TRBJ2-3 and V is TRBV24-1, with TRBD2 identical over 9 bases. This CDR3 contains 16 residues. CDR1 and CDR2 (germline): KGHDR, SFDVKD. CDR3 in amino acids: CATSDIAGAAPDTQYF. Here the CDR3 DNA reads TGCGCCACCAGTGATATAGCGGGAGCAGCCCCAGATACGCAGTATTTT.

V and J are TRBV6-5 and TRBJ2-5, with 9 nucleotides matching TRBD2. This CDR3 is 15 amino acids long. The J segment lost 2 bases and the V segment lost 7 bases, leaving 8 bases of the junction unmatched. Germline CDR1 MNHEY, CDR2 SVGAGI. In DNA, the CDR3 is TGTGCCAGCACCCTAGGTGCGGGAGGGCAAGAGACCCAGTACTTC. Encoded protein: CASTLGAGGQETQYF.

A remark on this clonotype: This may come from a read error, since a much larger clone is one base off. The chain has TRBV12-3 or TRBV12-4 and TRBJ1-1; D is ambiguous. The CDR3 is 13 residues long. CDR3 region: CVSSLSDLTEAFF. The CDR3 bases are TGTGTCAGCAGTTTATCGGATCTCACTGAAGCTTTCTTT.

J is TRBJ2-3 and V is TRBV7-9; 7 nucleotides agree with TRBD1. Germline CDR1 reads SEHNR; CDR2 reads FQNEAQ (reference sequence). The CDR3 is made up of 14 amino acids. J lost 3 bases, V lost 4 bases, and 4 bases had no gene match. CDR3 loop: CASSYQQGTDTQYF. As DNA, the CDR3 is TGTGCCAGCAGCTACCAACAGGGGACAGATACGCAGTATTTT.

This chain connects TRBV6-5 to TRBJ1-5; D gene ambiguous. V lost 5 bases to trimming and J lost 9 bases, with 14 bases between them. Germline V CDR1 and CDR2: MNHEY, SVGAGI. The CDR3 has 13 residues. The CDR3 sequence: CASSRTGEMPQHF. Written as DNA, the CDR3 is TGTGCCAGCAGTCGCACGGGCGAGATGCCCCAGCATTTT.

This chain links TRBV6-2 or TRBV6-3 with TRBJ2-5, with D possibly matching TRBD1 (6 bases). The CDR3 has 15 residues. Germline lookup yields CDR1 MNHEY and CDR2 SVGEGT. The V end lost 0 bases, the J end lost 1 base, and 9 bases lay between the germline ends. CDR3 region: CASSYSGASQETQYF. Here the CDR3 DNA reads TGTGCCAGCAGTTACTCGGGGGCTTCCCAAGAGACCCAGTACTTC.

This rearrangement joins TRBV12-3 or TRBV12-4 to TRBJ1-3; D not resolved. Trimming took 7 bases from V and 0 from J, leaving 19 bases between them. The CDR3 totals 17 residues. The CDR3 nucleotides read TGTGCCAGCAACTCGGGGTTACCAAGAAGCTCTGGAAACACCATATATTTT. It yields the protein CASNSGLPRSSGNTIYF.

A note on this clonotype: A much larger clone is a single base away; this may be a read error. The CDR3 sequence is CASSLGGRAFDEQYF. As DNA, the CDR3 is TGTGCCAGCAGTTTGGGCGGGAGGGCCTTCGACGAGCAGTACTTC. The chain links TRBV11-2 to TRBJ2-7; TRBD2 aligns across 9 bases. Germline-derived CDR1 and CDR2 are SGHAT and FQNNGV. V lost 6 bases and J lost 5; bases outside the gene matches: 11. The CDR3 length is 15 residues.

This clonotype showed up just a few times. J is TRBJ2-2 and V is TRBV4-1, with 8 bases that match TRBD2. This CDR3 has 15 residues. Germline CDR1 is MGHRA and CDR2 is YSYEKL. Trimming took 4 bases from V and 7 from J; bases not matched to a gene: 8. The CDR3 loop reads CASSRLTSVDGELFF. As DNA, the CDR3 is TGCGCCAGCAGCCGATTGACTAGCGTTGACGGGGAGCTGTTTTTT.

The chain is built from TRBV4-1 and TRBJ2-1; TRBD2 matches at 8 bases. V dropped 2 bases and J dropped 0; count of bases not matched to a gene: 9. Germline CDR1 reads MGHRA; CDR2 reads YSYEKL. The CDR3 is 18 amino acids. CDR3 residues: CASSQWSGRSPSYNEQFF. DNA of the CDR3: TGCGCCAGCAGCCAATGGAGCGGGAGATCCCCCTCCTACAATGAGCAGTTCTTC.

Only a few counts were recorded for this clonotype. The rearrangement joins TRBV11-1 to TRBJ2-3; 7 bases line up with TRBD2. Germline loops: CDR1 SGHAT, CDR2 FQDESV (reference sequence). J gave up 6 bases and V 11 bases, and 17 bases lay outside the gene matches. This CDR3 is built from 15 residues. CDR3 loop: CAGGLDGRPHDTQYF. The CDR3 DNA reads as TGTGCCGGCGGCTTAGACGGGAGGCCTCACGATACGCAGTATTTT.

Points on this clonotype: One end of the junction varies from germline; a read error may be responsible. This chain links TRBV29-1 with TRBJ2-1; D might be TRBD1 (5 bases). This CDR3 comprises 15 residues. CDR1 is SQVTM, CDR2 ANQGSEA, per germline. The CDR3 region has the DNA TGCAGGGTGGGGCCTCCTTCCACCTCCTACAATAAGCAGTTCTTC. This encodes CRVGPPSTSYNKQFF.

This chain joins TRBV6-2 or TRBV6-3 and TRBJ1-1, with D possibly matching TRBD1 (5 bases). The germline CDR1 and CDR2 sequences are MNHEY and SVGEGT. Trimming pared 5 bases from V and 8 bases from J, leaving 9 bases between. The CDR3 extends over 11 amino acids. CDR3: CASSDNREAFF. The DNA for the CDR3 is TGTGCCAGCAGTGATAACAGGGAAGCTTTCTTT.

For this clonotype: The junction departs from germline at one end; a sequencing error may be responsible. This chain connects TRBV6-1 to TRBJ2-3; TRBD2 is a possible D gene (6 bases). In germline, CDR1 is MNHNS, CDR2 SASEGT. CDR3 length: 16 residues. The CDR3 here is CASSAQAGRRPDTQYF. CDR3 bases: TGTGCCAGTAGTGCCCAGGCGGGACGGAGACCAGATACACAGTATTTT.

This clonotype was seen many times. The CDR3 DNA is TGTGCCAGCAGCTTAGAGTTGGGGAATGAGCAGTTCTTC. It encodes CASSLELGNEQFF. This sequence joins TRBV11-3 and TRBJ2-1; D is undetermined. The CDR3 consists of 13 residues. Deletions cut 0 bases from V and 7 bases from J, with 7 bases between. The germline gives CDR1 SGHNT, CDR2 YENEEA.

V and J are TRBV2 and TRBJ1-2, with 8 bases lining up with TRBD1. The CDR3 is made up of 15 amino acids. The V gene end was trimmed by 5 bases and the J gene end by 2 bases; junction bases not matched to a gene: 7. Germline CDR1 is SNHLY and CDR2 is FYNNEI. This chain's CDR3 is CASSQDRAQNYGYTF. CDR3 DNA: TGTGCCAGCAGTCAGGACAGGGCACAAAACTATGGCTACACCTTC.

This rearrangement joins TRBV12-3 or TRBV12-4 to TRBJ2-1; 8 nucleotides agree with TRBD1. With 8 bases clipped from V and 0 bases from J, the junction kept 6 bases outside the gene matches. There are 15 residues in the CDR3. In nucleotides, the CDR3 is TGTGCCAGCGGGGAGGACAGGGTCTCCTACAATGAGCAGTTCTTC. It encodes CASGEDRVSYNEQFF.

Only a few counts were recorded for this clonotype. J is TRBJ2-3 and V is TRBV10-3; the D gene is possibly TRBD1 (6 bases). The CDR3 loop spans 15 amino acids. The germline V gene has CDR1 ENHRY and CDR2 SYGVKD. The V end lost 2 bases, the J end lost 1 base, and 10 bases lay between the germline ends. In nucleotides, the CDR3 is TGTGCCATCAGTGAGCACAGGGATGGCACAGATACGCAGTATTTT. Amino acid sequence: CAISEHRDGTDTQYF.

A remark on this clonotype: Being one base from a much bigger clone, this may be a read error. The chain recombines TRBV11-2 with TRBJ2-7; D is unresolved. V lost 1 base and J 7 bases, leaving 20 bases between the germline ends. Germline CDR1 reads SGHAT; CDR2 reads FQNNGV. This CDR3 has 16 residues. This CDR3 is CASSLASAQLGNEQYF. Here the CDR3 DNA reads TGTGCCAGCAGCTTAGCATCAGCGCAATTGGGTAATGAGCAGTACTTC.

This clonotype has more than one count but fewer than ten. A much bigger clone sits one base away, suggesting this may be a read error. The V gene is TRBV11-3, the J gene TRBJ2-3; tentatively, D is TRBD2 (5 bases). The CDR3 length is 16 residues. Per the germline V gene, CDR1 is SGHNT and CDR2 is YENEEA. CDR3 sequence (DNA): TGTGTCAGCAGCTTAGGAGCGGCCCCTAGCACAGATACGCAGTATTTT. Translation gives CVSSLGAAPSTDTQYF. The variable domain in full, completed from reference TRBV11-3 and TRBJ2-3, reads EAGVVQSPRYKIIEKKQPVAFWCNPISGHNTLYWYLQNLGQGPELLIRYENEEAVDDSQLPKDRFSAERLKGVDSTLKIQPAELGDSAVYLCVSSLGAAPSTDTQYFGPGTRLTVL.

Turning to this clonotype: An end of the junction differs from the germline gene, which may be a read error. J is TRBJ2-7 and V is TRBV5-6; D may correspond to TRBD1 or TRBD2 (5 bases each). The length of the CDR3 is 15 residues. CDR1 SGHDT and CDR2 YYEEEE come from the germline V gene. The CDR3: CAGRARGRDPYEQYF. DNA of the CDR3: TGTGCCGGCAGAGCTCGGGGCAGGGACCCCTACGAGCAGTACTTC.

With respect to this clonotype: Germline and junction disagree at one end, which may indicate a read error. This chain connects TRBV11-2 to TRBJ2-3; D ambiguous. This CDR3 has 16 amino acids. Germline V CDR1 and CDR2: SGHAT, FQNNGV. This CDR3 reads CVSSLGTRPSTYTQYF. The CDR3 coding sequence is TGTGTCAGCAGCTTAGGTACCCGCCCCAGCACATATACGCAGTATTTT.

A note on this clonotype: One junction end disagrees with the germline gene, perhaps due to a read error. The chain combines TRBV6-5 with TRBJ2-1, with TRBD2 as a possible D gene (5 bases). In germline, CDR1 is MNHEY, CDR2 SVGAGI. The CDR3 has 11 amino acids. In nucleotides, the CDR3 is TGTGCCAGCAGTTGGGAGAATGAGCTGTTCTTC. Translation: CASSWENELFF.

Notes on this clonotype: A read error may account for a junction end that differs from germline. The chain joins TRBV11-2 to TRBJ2-3; D is undetermined. Per germline, CDR1 SGHAT and CDR2 FQNNGV. This CDR3 spans 13 amino acids. The DNA of the CDR3 is TGTGCTAGCAGCATCCGGGCAGCAGATACGCAGTGTTTT. Translated: CASSIRAADTQCF.

With respect to this clonotype: One end of the junction is discordant with germline, which a read error may explain. V and J are TRBV4-2 and TRBJ2-5; TRBD1 is a possible D gene (5 bases). The CDR3 covers 16 residues. Per the germline V gene, CDR1 is LGHNA and CDR2 is YNFKEQ. The CDR3, as DNA: TGTGCCAACAGCCAAGATCTGGCAAGGGGCGGAGAGACCCAGTACTTC. Encoded protein: CANSQDLARGGETQYF.

The chain employs TRBV4-2 and TRBJ2-5, with TRBD2 matching over 10 bases. Germline V CDR1 and CDR2: LGHNA, YNFKEQ. Losses at the gene ends were 4 bases for V and 3 bases for J; bases not matched to a gene: 11. This CDR3 comprises 17 residues. CDR3: CASSLGAGGPGEETQYF. The CDR3 coding sequence is TGTGCCAGCAGCCTGGGAGCGGGAGGGCCGGGTGAAGAGACCCAGTACTTC.